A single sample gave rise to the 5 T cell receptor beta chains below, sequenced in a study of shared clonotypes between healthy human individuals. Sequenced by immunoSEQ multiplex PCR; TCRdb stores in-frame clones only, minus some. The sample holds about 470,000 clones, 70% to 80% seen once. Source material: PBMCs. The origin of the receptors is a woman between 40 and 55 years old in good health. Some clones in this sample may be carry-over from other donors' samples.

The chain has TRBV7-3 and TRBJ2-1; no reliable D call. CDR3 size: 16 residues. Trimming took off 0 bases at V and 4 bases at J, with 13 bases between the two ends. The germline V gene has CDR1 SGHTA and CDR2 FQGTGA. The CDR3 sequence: CASSLTFLAPYNEQFF. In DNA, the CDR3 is TGTGCCAGCAGCTTAACGTTCCTGGCCCCATACAATGAGCAGTTCTTC.

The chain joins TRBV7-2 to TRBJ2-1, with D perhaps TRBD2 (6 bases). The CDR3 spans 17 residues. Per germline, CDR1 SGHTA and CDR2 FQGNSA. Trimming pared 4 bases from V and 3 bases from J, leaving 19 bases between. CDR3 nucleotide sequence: TGTGCCAGCAGCTATAGGAGTGGAGGGAGAAGCTACAATGAGCAGTTCTTC. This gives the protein CASSYRSGGRSYNEQFF.

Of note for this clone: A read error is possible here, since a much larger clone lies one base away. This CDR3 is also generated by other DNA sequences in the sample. The CDR3 DNA sequence: TGTGCCAGCAGTTTAAGGCCCTACGAGCAGTACTTC. This encodes CASSLRPYEQYF. The V and J genes are TRBV28 and TRBJ2-7; the D is unclear. V was trimmed by 2 bases and J by 2 bases, leaving 4 bases between them. The CDR3 sequence is 12 residues long. Germline assignment: CDR1 MDHEN and CDR2 SYDVKM. Using reference TRBV28 and TRBJ2-7 for the parts outside the CDR3, the full variable domain is DVKVTQSSRYLVKRTGEKVFLECVQDMDHENMFWYRQDPGLGLRLIYFSYDVKMKEKGDIPEGYSVSREKKERFSLILESASTNQTSMYLCASSLRPYEQYFGPGTRLTVT.

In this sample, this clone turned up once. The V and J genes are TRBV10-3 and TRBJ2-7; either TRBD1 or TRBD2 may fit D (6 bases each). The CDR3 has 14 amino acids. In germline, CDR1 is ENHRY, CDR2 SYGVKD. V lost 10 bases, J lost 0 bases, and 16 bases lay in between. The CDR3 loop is CATFGGGYSYEQYF. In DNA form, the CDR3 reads TGTGCCACCTTCGGGGGCGGGTACTCCTACGAGCAGTACTTC.

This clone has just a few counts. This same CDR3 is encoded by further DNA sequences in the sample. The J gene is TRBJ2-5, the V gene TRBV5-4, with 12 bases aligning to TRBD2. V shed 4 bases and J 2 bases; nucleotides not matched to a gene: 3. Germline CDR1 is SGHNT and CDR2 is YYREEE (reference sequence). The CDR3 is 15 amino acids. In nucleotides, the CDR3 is TGTGCCAGCAGCCTAGGACTAGCGGGGCAAGAGACCCAGTACTTC. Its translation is CASSLGLAGQETQYF.